These 14 T cell receptor beta chains were sequenced from one sample in a study of a mutant IDH1 vaccine in newly diagnosed glioma. Generated by immunoSEQ multiplex PCR, the TCRdb table keeps only in-frame clones and is missing some. There are some 19,000 clones in the sample; approximately 86% occur only once, and about 5% lies in the top ten. This sample's time point: baseline, week 1 (first vaccination visit). Treatment: pre-vaccination baseline after standard-of-care therapy. The source was PBMCs, collected from a glioma patient treated with radiotherapy, temozolomide or both. The receptors derive from a middle-aged man with glioma.

V usage is TRBV4-1 and J usage is TRBJ2-5; 10 nucleotides agree with TRBD2. Germline V CDR1 and CDR2: MGHRA, YSYEKL. CDR3 size: 16 residues. Trimming cost V 1 base and J 4 bases; bases outside gene matches: 6. The CDR3 region has the DNA TGCGCCAGCAGCCAAGGAGGGAGACTAGCGGGAGAGACCCAGTACTTC. As protein: CASSQGGRLAGETQYF.

The rearrangement links TRBV10-3 to TRBJ1-2; D uncertain. Trimming pared 10 bases from V and 2 bases from J, leaving 14 bases between. Germline V lookup: CDR1 ENHRY, CDR2 SYGVKD. The CDR3 runs to 13 residues. The CDR3 DNA is TGTGCCACCATAGATGGGCCAAACTATGGCTACACCTTC. Translation gives CATIDGPNYGYTF.

This sequence joins TRBV20-1 and TRBJ2-1; D remains ambiguous. Looked up from germline, CDR1 is DFQATT and CDR2 is SNEGSKA (reference sequence). The CDR3 length is 11 residues. V shed 4 bases and J shed 5 bases, with 6 bases lying between them. CDR3: CSAKVDNEQFF. Here the CDR3 DNA reads TGCAGTGCTAAGGTTGACAATGAGCAGTTCTTC.

J is TRBJ1-5 and V is TRBV6-1; 8 bases map to TRBD1. CDR1 MNHNS and CDR2 SASEGT come from the germline V gene. The CDR3 loop spans 14 amino acids. V shed 7 bases, J shed 6 bases, and the junction held 8 bases outside the gene matches. The CDR3 spells CASTDRGGSQPQHF. The CDR3 bases are TGTGCCAGCACCGACAGGGGAGGGAGTCAGCCCCAGCATTTT.

The chain joins TRBV5-6 to TRBJ2-7; D might be TRBD1 (5 bases). The CDR3 length is 14 residues. Germline CDR1 is SGHDT and CDR2 is YYEEEE. V lost 4 bases to trimming and J lost 3 bases, with 14 bases between them. The CDR3 spells CASSPMGHLYEQYF. DNA of the CDR3: TGTGCCAGCAGCCCCATGGGGCACCTCTACGAGCAGTACTTC.

The chain is built from TRBV30 and TRBJ1-4; D uncertain. Germline values: CDR1 GTSNPN, CDR2 SVGIG (reference sequence). Between the trimmed V and J ends, which lost 2 bases and 6 bases, there was a span of 13 bases. The CDR3 totals 14 residues. The CDR3 sequence is CAWSTPRSYEKLFF. The CDR3 region has the DNA TGTGCCTGGAGTACCCCCCGTTCTTATGAAAAACTGTTTTTT. Full variable domain (rest looked up from reference TRBV30 and TRBJ1-4): SQTIHQWPATLVQPVGSPLSLECTVEGTSNPNLYWYRQAAGRGLQLLFYSVGIGQISSEVPQNLSASRPQDRQFILSSKKLLLSDSGFYLCAWSTPRSYEKLFFGSGTQLSVL.

This sequence joins TRBV9 and TRBJ2-7, with TRBD2 matching over 8 bases. There are 14 residues in the CDR3. Losses at the gene ends were 5 bases for V and 4 bases for J; bases not matched to a gene: 8. Germline loops: CDR1 SGDLS, CDR2 YYNGEE. CDR3 in DNA: TGTGCCAGCAGTATAGCGGGAATCGGTTACGAGCAGTACTTC. As protein: CASSIAGIGYEQYF.

The chain recombines TRBV27 with TRBJ1-4; D remains unclear. The CDR3 length is 15 residues. Germline V gene lookup returns CDR1 MNHEY and CDR2 SMNVEV (reference sequence). Trimming took 3 bases from V and 5 from J, leaving 13 bases between them. CDR3 sequence reads: CASSLESGFNEKLFF. Here the CDR3 DNA reads TGTGCCAGCAGTTTGGAGTCGGGATTCAATGAAAAACTGTTTTTT.

The chain's CDR3 is CASRHTGNYGYTF. CDR3 nucleotide sequence: TGTGCCAGCAGACATACCGGTAACTATGGCTACACCTTC. The chain carries TRBV6-5 and TRBJ1-2, with D unclear. CDR3 size: 13 residues. Germline loops: CDR1 MNHEY, CDR2 SVGAGI. Deletions cut 6 bases from V and 1 base from J, with 9 bases between.

The V and J genes are TRBV5-4 and TRBJ2-5; TRBD2 is a possible D gene (5 bases). The germline V gene encodes CDR1 SGHNT and CDR2 YYREEE (reference sequence). Trimming cost V 4 bases and J 1 base, with 11 bases left between them. This CDR3 region has 14 residues. CDR3 sequence: CASSLSGRQETQYF. The DNA for the CDR3 is TGTGCCAGCAGCCTAAGCGGTCGCCAAGAGACCCAGTACTTC.

This chain connects TRBV5-1 to TRBJ2-3; no definite D call. With 2 bases removed from V and 4 bases from J, the gap between germline ends came to 8 bases. CDR1 is SGHRS, CDR2 YFSETQ, per germline. The CDR3 is 13 amino acids. The chain's CDR3 is CASSLGWADTQYF. In DNA, the CDR3 is TGCGCCAGCAGCTTAGGGTGGGCAGATACGCAGTATTTT.

The sample holds one count of this clone. CDR3 protein: CASSLFEGQPQHF. CDR3 coding DNA: TGTGCCAGCAGCTTATTCGAAGGCCAGCCCCAGCATTTT. V usage is TRBV7-2 and J usage is TRBJ1-5; the D is unclear. Deletions cut 2 bases from V and 7 bases from J, with 9 bases between. Germline V gene lookup returns CDR1 SGHTA and CDR2 FQGNSA. The CDR3 is 13 amino acids. Full variable domain (remainder filled in from reference TRBV7-2 and TRBJ1-5): GAGVSQSPSNKVTEKGKDVELRCDPISGHTALYWYRQSLGQGLEFLIYFQGNSAPDKSGLPSDRFSAERTGGSVSTLTIQRTQQEDSAVYLCASSLFEGQPQHFGDGTRLSIL.

This clone was counted between two and nine times. This sequence joins TRBV7-7 and TRBJ1-1; D is unresolved. Trimming took off 5 bases at V and 0 bases at J, with 7 bases between the two ends. The CDR3 runs to 13 residues. Germline V gene data show CDR1 as SSHAT and CDR2 as FNYEAQ (reference sequence). The CDR3: CASSVNVNTEAFF. The CDR3 DNA reads TGTGCCAGCAGCGTAAATGTGAACACTGAAGCTTTCTTT.

The V call is TRBV5-1, the J call TRBJ1-1, with 8 bases aligning to TRBD1. Trimming took 4 bases from V and 1 from J; bases not matched to a gene: 6. Germline CDR1 SGHRS, CDR2 YFSETQ. This CDR3 is built from 15 residues. The CDR3 region has the DNA TGCGCCAGCAGCATTAGACAGGGGTCGAACACTGAAGCTTTCTTT. It specifies CASSIRQGSNTEAFF.